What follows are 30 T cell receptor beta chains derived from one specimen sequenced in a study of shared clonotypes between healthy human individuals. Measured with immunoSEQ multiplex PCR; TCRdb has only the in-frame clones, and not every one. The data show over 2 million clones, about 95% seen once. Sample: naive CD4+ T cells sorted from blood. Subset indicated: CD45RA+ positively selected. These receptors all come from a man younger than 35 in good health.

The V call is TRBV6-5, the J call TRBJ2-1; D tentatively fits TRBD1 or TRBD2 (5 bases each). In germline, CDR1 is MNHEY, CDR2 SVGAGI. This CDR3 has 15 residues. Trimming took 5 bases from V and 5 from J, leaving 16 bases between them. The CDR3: CASSPGTLGDNEQFF. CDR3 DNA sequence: TGTGCCAGCAGTCCCGGGACCCTCGGAGACAATGAGCAGTTCTTC.

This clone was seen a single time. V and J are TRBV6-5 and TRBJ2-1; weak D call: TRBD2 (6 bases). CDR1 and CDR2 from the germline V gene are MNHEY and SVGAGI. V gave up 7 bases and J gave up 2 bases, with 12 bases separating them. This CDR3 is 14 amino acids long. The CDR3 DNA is TGTGCCAGCAACCGGGAGTCCCCCTACAATGAGCAGTTCTTC. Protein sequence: CASNRESPYNEQFF.

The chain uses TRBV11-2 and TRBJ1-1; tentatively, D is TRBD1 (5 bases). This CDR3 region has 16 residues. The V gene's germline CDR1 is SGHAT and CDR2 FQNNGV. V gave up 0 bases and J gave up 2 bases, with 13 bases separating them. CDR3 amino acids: CASSLDQIGGNTEAFF. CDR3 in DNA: TGTGCCAGCAGCTTAGATCAAATCGGGGGAAACACTGAAGCTTTCTTT.

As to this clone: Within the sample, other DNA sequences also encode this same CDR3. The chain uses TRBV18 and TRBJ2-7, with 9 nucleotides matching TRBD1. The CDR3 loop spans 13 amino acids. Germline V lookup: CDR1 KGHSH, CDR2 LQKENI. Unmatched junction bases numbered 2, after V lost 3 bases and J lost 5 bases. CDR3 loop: CASSPGQGNEQYF. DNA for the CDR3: TGTGCCAGCTCACCCGGACAGGGGAACGAGCAGTACTTC.

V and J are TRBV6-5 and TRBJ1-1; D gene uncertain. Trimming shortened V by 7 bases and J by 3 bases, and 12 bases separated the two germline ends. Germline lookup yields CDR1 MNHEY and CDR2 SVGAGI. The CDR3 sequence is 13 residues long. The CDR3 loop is CASNRAKDTEAFF. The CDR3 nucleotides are TGTGCCAGCAACCGGGCGAAGGACACTGAAGCTTTCTTT.

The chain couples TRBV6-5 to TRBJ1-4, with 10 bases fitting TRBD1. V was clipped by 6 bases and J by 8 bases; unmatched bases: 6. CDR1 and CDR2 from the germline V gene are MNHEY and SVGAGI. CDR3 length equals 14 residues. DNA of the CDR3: TGTGCCAGCAGCCCCGGGACAGGGGACGAAAAACTGTTTTTT. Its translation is CASSPGTGDEKLFF.

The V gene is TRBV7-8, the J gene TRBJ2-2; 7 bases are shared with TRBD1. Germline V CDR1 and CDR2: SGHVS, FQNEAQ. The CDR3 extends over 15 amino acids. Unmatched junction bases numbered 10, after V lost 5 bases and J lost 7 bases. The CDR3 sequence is CASSARQGHGGELFF. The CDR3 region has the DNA TGTGCCAGCAGCGCCCGACAGGGACATGGCGGGGAGCTGTTTTTT.

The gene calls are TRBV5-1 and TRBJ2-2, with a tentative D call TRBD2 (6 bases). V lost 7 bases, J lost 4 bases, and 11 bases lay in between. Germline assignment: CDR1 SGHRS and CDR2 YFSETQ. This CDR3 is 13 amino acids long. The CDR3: CASGSGVTGELFF. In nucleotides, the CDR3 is TGCGCCAGCGGATCGGGGGTCACCGGGGAGCTGTTTTTT. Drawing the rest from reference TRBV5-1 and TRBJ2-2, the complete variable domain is KAGVTQTPRYLIKTRGQQVTLSCSPISGHRSVSWYQQTPGQGLQFLFEYFSETQRNKGNFPGRFSGRQFSNSRSEMNVSTLELGDSALYLCASGSGVTGELFFGEGSRLTVL.

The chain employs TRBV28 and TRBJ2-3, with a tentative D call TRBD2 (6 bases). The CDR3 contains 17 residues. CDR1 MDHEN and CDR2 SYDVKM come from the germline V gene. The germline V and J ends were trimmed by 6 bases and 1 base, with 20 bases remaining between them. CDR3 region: CASSPSPGGAGTDTQYF. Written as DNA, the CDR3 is TGTGCCAGCAGCCCCTCGCCTGGCGGGGCTGGCACAGATACGCAGTATTTT.

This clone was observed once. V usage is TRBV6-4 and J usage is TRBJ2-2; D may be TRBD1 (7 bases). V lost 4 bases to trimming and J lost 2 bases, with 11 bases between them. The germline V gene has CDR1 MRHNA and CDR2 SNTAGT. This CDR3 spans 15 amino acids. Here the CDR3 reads CASSVQGGNTGELFF. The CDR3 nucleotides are TGTGCCAGCAGTGTCCAGGGGGGCAACACCGGGGAGCTGTTTTTT.

CDR3 DNA: TGTGCCAGCAGACCGGGACCGGGACTTTCACCCCTCCACTTT. Translated: CASRPGPGLSPLHF. The chain joins TRBV6-7 to TRBJ1-6, with D maybe TRBD1 (5 bases). TRBV6-7 is reported as an ORF; its role is uncertain. V gave up 6 bases and J gave up 9 bases, with 15 bases separating them. CDR3 size: 14 residues.

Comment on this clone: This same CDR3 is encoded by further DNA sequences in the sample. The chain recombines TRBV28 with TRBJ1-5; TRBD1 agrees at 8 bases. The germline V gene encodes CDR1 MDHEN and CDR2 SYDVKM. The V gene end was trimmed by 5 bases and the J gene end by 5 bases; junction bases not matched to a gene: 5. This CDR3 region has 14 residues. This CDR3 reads CASSLGQGYQPQHF. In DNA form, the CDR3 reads TGTGCCAGCAGTCTCGGACAGGGCTATCAGCCCCAGCATTTT.

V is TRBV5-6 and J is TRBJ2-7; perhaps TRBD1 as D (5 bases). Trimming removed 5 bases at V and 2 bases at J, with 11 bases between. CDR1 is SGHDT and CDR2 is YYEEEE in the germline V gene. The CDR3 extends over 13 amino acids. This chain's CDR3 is CASRVTATYEQYF. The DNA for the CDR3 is TGTGCCAGCAGAGTGACAGCCACCTACGAGCAGTACTTC.

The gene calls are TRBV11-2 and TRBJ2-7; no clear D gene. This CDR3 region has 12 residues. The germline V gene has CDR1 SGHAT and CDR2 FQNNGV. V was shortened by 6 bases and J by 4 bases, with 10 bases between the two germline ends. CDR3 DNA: TGTGCCAGCAGTCCGAGTTGGTACGAGCAGTACTTC. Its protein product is CASSPSWYEQYF.

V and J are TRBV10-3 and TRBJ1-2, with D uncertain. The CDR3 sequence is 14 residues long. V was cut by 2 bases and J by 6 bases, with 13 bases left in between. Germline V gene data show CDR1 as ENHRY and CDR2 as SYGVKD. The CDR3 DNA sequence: TGTGCCATCAGTGAGGGCAGTCTCTCCAATGGCTACACCTTC. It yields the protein CAISEGSLSNGYTF.

DNA of the CDR3: TGTGCCTGGGTCCGAAGACAGAATCAGCCCCAGCATTTT. Translating gives CAWVRRQNQPQHF. The rearrangement uses TRBV30 and TRBJ1-5; D perhaps matches TRBD1 (5 bases). Trimming left V 5 bases short and J 4 bases short, with 12 bases between. This CDR3 has 13 amino acids. From germline, CDR1 is GTSNPN and CDR2 SVGIG (reference sequence).

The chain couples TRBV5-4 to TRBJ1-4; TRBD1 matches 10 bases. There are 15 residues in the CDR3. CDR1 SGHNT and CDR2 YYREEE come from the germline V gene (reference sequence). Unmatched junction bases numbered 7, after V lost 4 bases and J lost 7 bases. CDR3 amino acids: CASSRAGTGVEKLFF. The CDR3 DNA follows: TGTGCCAGCAGCCGGGCCGGGACAGGGGTTGAAAAACTGTTTTTT. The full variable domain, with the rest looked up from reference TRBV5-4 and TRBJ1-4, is ETGVTQSPTHLIKTRGQQVTLRCSSQSGHNTVSWYQQALGQGPQFIFQYYREEENGRGNFPPRFSGLQFPNYSSELNVNALELDDSALYLCASSRAGTGVEKLFFGSGTQLSVL.

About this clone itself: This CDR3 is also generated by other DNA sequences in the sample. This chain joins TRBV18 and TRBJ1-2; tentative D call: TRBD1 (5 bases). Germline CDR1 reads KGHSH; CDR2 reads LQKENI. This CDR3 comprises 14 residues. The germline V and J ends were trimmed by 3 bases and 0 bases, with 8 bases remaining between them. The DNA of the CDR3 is TGTGCCAGCTCACCGCCGGGGGCTAACTATGGCTACACCTTC. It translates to CASSPPGANYGYTF.

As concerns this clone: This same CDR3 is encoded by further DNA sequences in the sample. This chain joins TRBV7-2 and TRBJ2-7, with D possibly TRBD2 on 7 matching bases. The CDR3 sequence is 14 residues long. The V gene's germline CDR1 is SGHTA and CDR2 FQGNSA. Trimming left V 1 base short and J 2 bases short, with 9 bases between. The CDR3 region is CASSLGGGAYEQYF. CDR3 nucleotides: TGTGCCAGCAGCTTAGGAGGGGGGGCCTACGAGCAGTACTTC.

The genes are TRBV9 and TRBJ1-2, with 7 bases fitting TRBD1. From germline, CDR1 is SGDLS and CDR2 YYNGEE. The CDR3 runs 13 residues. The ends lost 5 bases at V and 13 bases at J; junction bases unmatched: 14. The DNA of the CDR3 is TGTGCCAGCAGTTTAGGGGGCCGCAGCGAACTCACCTTC. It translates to CASSLGGRSELTF.

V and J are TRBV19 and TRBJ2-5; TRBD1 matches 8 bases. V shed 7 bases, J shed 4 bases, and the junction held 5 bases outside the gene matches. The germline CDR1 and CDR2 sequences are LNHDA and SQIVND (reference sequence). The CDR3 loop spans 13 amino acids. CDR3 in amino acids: CASTGTGVETQYF. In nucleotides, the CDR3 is TGTGCCAGTACAGGGACAGGAGTAGAGACCCAGTACTTC.

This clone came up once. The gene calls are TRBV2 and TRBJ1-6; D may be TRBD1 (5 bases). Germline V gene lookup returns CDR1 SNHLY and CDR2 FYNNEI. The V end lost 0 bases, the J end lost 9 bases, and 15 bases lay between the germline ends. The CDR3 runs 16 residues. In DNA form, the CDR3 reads TGTGCCAGCAGTGAAGCGCGGACAAGGGCGGGTTCACCCCTCCACTTT. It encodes CASSEARTRAGSPLHF.

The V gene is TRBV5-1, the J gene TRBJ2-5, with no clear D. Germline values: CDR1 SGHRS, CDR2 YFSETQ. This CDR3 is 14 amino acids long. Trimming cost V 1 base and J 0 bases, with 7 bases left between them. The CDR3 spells CASSLSVNQETQYF. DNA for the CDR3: TGCGCCAGCAGCTTGTCTGTCAACCAAGAGACCCAGTACTTC. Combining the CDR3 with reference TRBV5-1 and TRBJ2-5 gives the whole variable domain KAGVTQTPRYLIKTRGQQVTLSCSPISGHRSVSWYQQTPGQGLQFLFEYFSETQRNKGNFPGRFSGRQFSNSRSEMNVSTLELGDSALYLCASSLSVNQETQYFGPGTRLLVL.

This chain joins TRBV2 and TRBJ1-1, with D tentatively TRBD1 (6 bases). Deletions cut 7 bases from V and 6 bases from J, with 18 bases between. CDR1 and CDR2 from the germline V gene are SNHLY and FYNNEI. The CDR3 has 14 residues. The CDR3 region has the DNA TGTGCCAGCACTCCTGGGGGCAGGTGGGCTGAAGCTTTCTTT. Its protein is CASTPGGRWAEAFF. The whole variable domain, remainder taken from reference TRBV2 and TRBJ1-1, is EPEVTQTPSHQVTQMGQEVILRCVPISNHLYFYWYRQILGQKVEFLVSFYNNEISEKSEIFDDQFSVERPDGSNFTLKIRSTKLEDSAMYFCASTPGGRWAEAFFGQGTRLTVV.

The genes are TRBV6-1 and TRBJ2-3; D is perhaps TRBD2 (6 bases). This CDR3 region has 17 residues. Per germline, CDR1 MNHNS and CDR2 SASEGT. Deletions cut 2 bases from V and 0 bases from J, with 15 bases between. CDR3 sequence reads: CASSESFSGASTDTQYF. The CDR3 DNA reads TGTGCCAGCAGTGAATCATTTAGCGGAGCTAGCACAGATACGCAGTATTTT.

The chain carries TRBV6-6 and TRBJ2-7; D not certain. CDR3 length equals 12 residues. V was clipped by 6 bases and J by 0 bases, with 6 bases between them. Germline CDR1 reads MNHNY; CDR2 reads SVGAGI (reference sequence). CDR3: CASRAASYEQYF. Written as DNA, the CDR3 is TGTGCCAGCAGAGCTGCCTCCTACGAGCAGTACTTC.

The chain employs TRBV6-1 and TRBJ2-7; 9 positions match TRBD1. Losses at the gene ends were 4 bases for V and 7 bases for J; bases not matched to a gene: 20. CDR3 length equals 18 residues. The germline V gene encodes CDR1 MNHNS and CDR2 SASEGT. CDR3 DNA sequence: TGTGCCAGCAGTGTGCAGTCAGGGGGGACAGGGTTCTCAGGGGAGCAGTACTTC. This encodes CASSVQSGGTGFSGEQYF.

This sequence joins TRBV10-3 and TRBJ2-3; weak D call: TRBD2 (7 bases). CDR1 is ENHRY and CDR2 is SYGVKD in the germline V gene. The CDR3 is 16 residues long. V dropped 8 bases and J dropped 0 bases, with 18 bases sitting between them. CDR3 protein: CAIGGVDRPSTDTQYF. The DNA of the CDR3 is TGTGCCATCGGGGGGGTAGACAGGCCTAGCACAGATACGCAGTATTTT.

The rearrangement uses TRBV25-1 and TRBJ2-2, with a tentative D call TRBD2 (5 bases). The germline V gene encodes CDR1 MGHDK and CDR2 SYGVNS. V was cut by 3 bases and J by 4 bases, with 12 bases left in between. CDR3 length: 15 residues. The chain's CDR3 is CASSDSRGSTGELFF. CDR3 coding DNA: TGTGCCAGCAGTGATTCTAGAGGGAGCACCGGGGAGCTGTTTTTT.

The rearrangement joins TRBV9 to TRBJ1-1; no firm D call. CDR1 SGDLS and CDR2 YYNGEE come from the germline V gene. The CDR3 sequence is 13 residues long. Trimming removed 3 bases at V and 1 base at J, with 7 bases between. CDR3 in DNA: TGTGCCAGCAGCGGGTTCACGAACACTGAAGCTTTCTTT. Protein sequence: CASSGFTNTEAFF. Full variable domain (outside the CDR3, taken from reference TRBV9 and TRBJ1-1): DSGVTQTPKHLITATGQRVTLRCSPRSGDLSVYWYQQSLDQGLQFLIQYYNGEERAKGNILERFSAQQFPDLHSELNLSSLELGDSALYFCASSGFTNTEAFFGQGTRLTVV.